This T cell receptor beta chain was observed in a study of beta chain features in type 1 diabetes. Study outcomes and limitations: The naive, central memory and Treg TCRB repertoires looked more alike in patients than they did in healthy donors. For cells with high TCR expression, cDNA sequencing could yield over-representation. TCRB CDR3s from Type 1 diabetes patients were moderately but significantly shorter in all four CD4+ subsets.

CD45RO/CCR7/CD25/CD127/CD95/CD27 separated CD4+ naive, central memory, regulatory and stem cell-like memory cells by sorting. The CDR3 extends over 14 amino acids. J lost 4 bases, V lost 4 bases, and 5 bases had no gene match. Germline loops: CDR1 SQVTM, CDR2 ANQGSEA. A word on this clone: No antigen is known for it.

The isolated RNA, all of it, was reverse transcribed, so expressed TCRB transcripts were what got sequenced. The table came from immunoSEQ multiplex PCR; TCRdb's copy has only in-frame clones and leaves some out. Of about 170,000 clones in the sample, approximately 7.8% were seen once. V is TRBV29-1 and J is TRBJ2-3; 10 bases line up with TRBD1. The clonotype originates from a woman in her 40s with type 1 diabetes. Sequencing used central memory CD4+ T cells from blood. CDR3 amino acids: CSVGGQGVSDTQYF. The CDR3 DNA follows: TGCAGCGTTGGAGGACAGGGGGTTTCAGATACGCAGTATTTT.